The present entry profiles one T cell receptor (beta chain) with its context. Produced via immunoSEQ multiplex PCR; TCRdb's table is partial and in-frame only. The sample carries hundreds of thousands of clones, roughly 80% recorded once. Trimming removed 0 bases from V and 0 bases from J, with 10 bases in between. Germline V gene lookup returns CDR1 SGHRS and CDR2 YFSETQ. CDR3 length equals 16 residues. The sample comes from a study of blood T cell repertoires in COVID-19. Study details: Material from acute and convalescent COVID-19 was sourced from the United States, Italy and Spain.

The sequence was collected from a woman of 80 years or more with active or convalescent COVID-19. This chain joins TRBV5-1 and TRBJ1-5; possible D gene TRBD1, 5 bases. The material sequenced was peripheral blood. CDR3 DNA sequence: TGCGCCAGCAGCTTGGTGGGGGGAATTAGCAATCAGCCCCAGCATTTT. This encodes CASSLVGGISNQPQHF.